The 22 T cell receptor beta chains in this list originate from one sample, sequenced in a study of blood T cell repertoires in COVID-19. Method: immunoSEQ multiplex PCR; TCRdb's copy keeps in-frame clones and lacks some. The repertoire has approximately 140,000 clones, about 88% of them found once; the top ten carry roughly 2.5%. Sequencing input: peripheral blood. These receptors all come from a human donor with COVID-19, enrolled during active disease. The donor label of this sample is uncertain.

The chain carries TRBV4-1 and TRBJ2-5, with TRBD2 identical over 11 bases. CDR3 length: 15 amino acids. With V trimmed by 4 bases and J by 3 bases, 4 bases remained unmatched. Germline values: CDR1 MGHRA, CDR2 YSYEKL. The CDR3 sequence is CASSLVLAGEETQYF. The CDR3 DNA sequence: TGCGCCAGCAGCCTAGTACTAGCGGGGGAAGAGACCCAGTACTTC.

The V gene is TRBV18, the J gene TRBJ1-5; 8 positions agree with TRBD1. Germline values: CDR1 KGHSH, CDR2 LQKENI. Unmatched junction bases numbered 12, after V lost 5 bases and J lost 9 bases. The CDR3 contains 15 residues. CDR3 region: CASSSKDRALGPQHF. CDR3 nucleotides: TGTGCCAGCTCATCTAAGGACAGGGCCCTGGGGCCCCAGCATTTT. Together with reference TRBV18 and TRBJ1-5, the CDR3 gives the full variable domain: NAGVMQNPRHLVRRRGQEARLRCSPMKGHSHVYWYRQLPEEGLKFMVYLQKENIIDESGMPKERFSAEFPKEGPSILRIQQVVRGDSAAYFCASSSKDRALGPQHFGDGTRLSIL.

The gene calls are TRBV5-1 and TRBJ2-3; tentatively, D is TRBD1 (6 bases). The germline V gene has CDR1 SGHRS and CDR2 YFSETQ. The CDR3 contains 13 residues. V lost 4 bases, J lost 10 bases, and 16 bases lay in between. In DNA form, the CDR3 reads TGCGCCAGCAGCGAGGACAGTTTCGGGCCGCAGTATTTT. Translation: CASSEDSFGPQYF.

This clone has only a few counts. CDR3 nucleotides: TGTGCCAGCAGCCAAGTGGACAGTGGCACTGAAGCTTTCTTT. Protein product: CASSQVDSGTEAFF. The V and J genes are TRBV3-1 (or the pseudogene TRBV3-2) and TRBJ1-1; D is perhaps TRBD1 (6 bases). CDR1 is LGHDT, CDR2 YNNKEL, per germline (reference sequence). The CDR3 extends over 14 amino acids. V lost 1 base to trimming and J lost 4 bases, with 10 bases between them.

The chain carries TRBV15 and TRBJ2-1, with D possibly matching TRBD2 (7 bases). The germline V and J ends were trimmed by 0 bases and 14 bases, with 17 bases remaining between them. Germline-derived CDR1 and CDR2 are LNHNV and YYDKDF (reference sequence). This CDR3 is 14 amino acids long. This chain's CDR3 is CATSRDRVQGREFF. The CDR3 DNA sequence: TGTGCCACCAGCAGAGATCGAGTTCAGGGGAGGGAGTTCTTC.

The chain links TRBV7-9 to TRBJ1-4; the match to TRBD1 covers 7 bases. This CDR3 region has 13 residues. V dropped 7 bases and J dropped 8; count of bases not matched to a gene: 7. Germline V gene sequence: CDR1 SEHNR, CDR2 FQNEAQ (reference sequence). The CDR3 region has the DNA TGTGCCAGCAAAGAGGGGGCGGGAGAAAAACTGTTTTTT. This translates into CASKEGAGEKLFF. The full variable domain, completed using reference TRBV7-9 and TRBJ1-4, is DTGVSQNPRHKITKRGQNVTFRCDPISEHNRLYWYRQTLGQGPEFLTYFQNEAQLEKSRLLSDRFSAERPKGSFSTLEIQRTEQGDSAMYLCASKEGAGEKLFFGSGTQLSVL.

The table lists this clone with a few counts. The chain employs TRBV11-2 and TRBJ1-2; TRBD1 might be the D (5 bases). V was shortened by 0 bases and J by 6 bases, with 11 bases between the two germline ends. Per germline, CDR1 SGHAT and CDR2 FQNNGV. The CDR3 loop spans 14 amino acids. For the CDR3, the DNA is TGTGCCAGCAGCTTAGATCAGGGAAGGGATGGCTACACCTTC. Translating gives CASSLDQGRDGYTF.

This chain connects TRBV5-1 to TRBJ2-3; 10 positions match TRBD1. Trimming at V came to 4 bases and at J to 5 bases, leaving 4 bases not matched to a gene. This CDR3 has 14 amino acids. Germline assignment: CDR1 SGHRS and CDR2 YFSETQ. CDR3 nucleotides: TGCGCCAGCAGCCCCGACAGGGGGCTAGATACGCAGTATTTT. Translation gives CASSPDRGLDTQYF.

CDR3 in DNA: TGTGCCAGCAGTTACTCCATCCGCGGGAACACTGAAGCTTTCTTT. The encoded protein is CASSYSIRGNTEAFF. This sequence joins TRBV6-5 and TRBJ1-1; D is unresolved. Trimming took 0 bases from V and 1 from J, leaving 9 bases between them. CDR3 length: 15 residues. Germline CDR1 MNHEY, CDR2 SVGAGI.

This clone showed up just a few times. The chain recombines TRBV7-7 with TRBJ1-5; perhaps TRBD1 as D (5 bases). Trimming shortened V by 4 bases and J by 7 bases, and 20 bases separated the two germline ends. The V gene's germline CDR1 is SSHAT and CDR2 FNYEAQ (reference sequence). The CDR3 contains 16 residues. The CDR3 region has the DNA TGTGCCAGCAGCTCCCACCGACACATGGGGGGACAGCCCCAGCATTTT. Protein: CASSSHRHMGGQPQHF.

The CDR3 here is CASSLFVEGPEAFF. In nucleotides, the CDR3 is TGTGCCAGCAGCTTATTTGTGGAGGGCCCTGAAGCTTTCTTT. J is TRBJ1-1 and V is TRBV11-3; no clear D. Germline lookup yields CDR1 SGHNT and CDR2 YENEEA. The V end lost 2 bases, the J end lost 6 bases, and 13 bases lay between the germline ends. This CDR3 has 14 amino acids.

The genes are TRBV5-1 and TRBJ1-2, with TRBD1 as a possible D gene (6 bases). The V end lost 4 bases, the J end lost 2 bases, and 12 bases lay between the germline ends. Germline CDR1 SGHRS, CDR2 YFSETQ. The CDR3 runs 14 residues. The CDR3: CASSPATGNYGYTF. The CDR3 nucleotides are TGCGCCAGCAGCCCCGCGACAGGAAACTATGGCTACACCTTC.

Only one count was recorded for this clone. The chain carries TRBV9 and TRBJ1-2; no clear D. Germline assignment: CDR1 SGDLS and CDR2 YYNGEE. Trimming left V 4 bases short and J 8 bases short, with 12 bases between. There are 12 residues in the CDR3. The CDR3 sequence: CASSSGEGGYTF. The CDR3 region has the DNA TGTGCCAGCAGCTCTGGGGAGGGCGGCTACACCTTC.

This clone occurred once. The chain uses TRBV6-5 and TRBJ1-4; a possible D gene is TRBD1 (5 bases). The CDR3 has 14 residues. Trimming took off 7 bases at V and 6 bases at J, with 15 bases between the two ends. Germline V gene sequence: CDR1 MNHEY, CDR2 SVGAGI. The DNA for the CDR3 is TGTGCCAGCATTGGGGGAGGCGGGGATGAAAAACTGTTTTTT. This encodes CASIGGGGDEKLFF.

V is TRBV5-6 and J is TRBJ1-2, with 7 bases fitting TRBD1. Trimming took 4 bases from V and 4 from J; bases not matched to a gene: 7. The CDR3 is 14 residues long. In germline, CDR1 is SGHDT, CDR2 YYEEEE. Here the CDR3 reads CASSIRGSGYGYTF. In nucleotides, the CDR3 is TGTGCCAGCAGCATCAGGGGGAGCGGCTATGGCTACACCTTC.

J is TRBJ1-2 and V is TRBV7-9; no clear D. CDR1 and CDR2 from the germline V gene are SEHNR and FQNEAQ (reference sequence). CDR3 size: 14 residues. V lost 4 bases, J lost 8 bases, and 17 bases lay in between. The CDR3 is CASSWALKVEGYTF. The CDR3, as DNA: TGTGCCAGCAGCTGGGCTTTGAAGGTTGAAGGCTACACCTTC.

This clone was observed a single time. In the same sample, other DNA sequences code for this CDR3. The chain employs TRBV18 and TRBJ1-5, with 8 positions matching TRBD1. CDR3 length: 14 amino acids. Losses at the gene ends were 4 bases for V and 2 bases for J; bases not matched to a gene: 1. In germline, CDR1 is KGHSH, CDR2 LQKENI. The CDR3 here is CASSLGQGNQPQHF. CDR3 DNA: TGTGCCAGCTCACTGGGACAGGGCAATCAGCCCCAGCATTTT.

Concerning this clone itself: In the same sample, other DNA sequences code for this CDR3. This CDR3 reads CASSRGGEKLFF. In DNA form, the CDR3 reads TGTGCCAGCAGCCGGGGGGGGGAAAAACTGTTTTTT. The rearrangement links TRBV6-5 to TRBJ1-4, with a tentative D call TRBD1 (5 bases). This CDR3 has 12 residues. CDR1 is MNHEY, CDR2 SVGAGI, per germline. Trimming cost V 6 bases and J 8 bases, with 10 bases left between them.

This sequence joins TRBV15 and TRBJ1-2; TRBD1 might be the D (6 bases). Trimming stripped 2 bases from V and 7 bases from J, with 11 bases between. CDR1 is LNHNV, CDR2 YYDKDF, per germline (reference sequence). CDR3 size: 13 residues. The CDR3 DNA reads TGTGCCACCAGCAGAAAGGGGGACGGTGGCTACACCTTC. Its protein is CATSRKGDGGYTF.

CDR3 protein: CASSPTSGIQRSEQFF. CDR3 DNA: TGCGCCAGCAGCCCGACTAGCGGGATCCAACGGAGTGAGCAGTTCTTC. The V call is TRBV4-1, the J call TRBJ2-1, with TRBD2 matching over 11 bases. Germline V gene data show CDR1 as MGHRA and CDR2 as YSYEKL. V lost 4 bases and J lost 9; bases outside the gene matches: 11. This CDR3 spans 16 amino acids.

This chain links TRBV6-5 with TRBJ2-7; 8 bases line up with TRBD1. This CDR3 has 15 residues. Germline loops: CDR1 MNHEY, CDR2 SVGAGI. After removal of 2 bases from V and 2 bases from J, the junction contained 5 bases not matched to a gene. This chain's CDR3 is CASSYEGQAPYEQYF. CDR3 DNA: TGTGCCAGCAGTTACGAGGGACAGGCCCCCTACGAGCAGTACTTC.

The chain joins TRBV28 to TRBJ1-4, with D possibly being TRBD1 (6 bases). In germline, CDR1 is MDHEN, CDR2 SYDVKM. The V end lost 5 bases, the J end lost 6 bases, and 13 bases lay between the germline ends. The CDR3 totals 14 residues. CDR3 residues: CASSTPGAYEKLFF. The CDR3 DNA is TGTGCCAGCAGTACCCCAGGGGCGTATGAAAAACTGTTTTTT.